This section outlines one T cell receptor beta chain sequence together with its context. This sample was taken from a study of cytomegalovirus exposure and HLA in healthy donors. The length of the CDR3 is 14 residues. Between the trimmed V and J ends, which lost 8 bases and 6 bases, there was a span of 16 bases. The germline CDR1 and CDR2 sequences are SNHLY and FYNNEI. PCR primers comprised 60 Vbeta and 13 Jbeta primers. Sequencing was performed with immunoSEQ multiplex PCR; in TCRdb, only in-frame clones are kept and a portion is missing. In the table there are some 120,000 clones, about 80% of which are singletons.

The receptor's source is a woman in her 50s in good health and CMV-seropositive. The sequenced sample consisted of PBMCs. The chain carries TRBV2 and TRBJ1-4; TRBD1 might be the D (6 bases). The CDR3 bases are TGTGCCAGCTTTCCTGGGGGCGCTGATGAAAAACTGTTTTTT. Translating it yields CASFPGGADEKLFF.